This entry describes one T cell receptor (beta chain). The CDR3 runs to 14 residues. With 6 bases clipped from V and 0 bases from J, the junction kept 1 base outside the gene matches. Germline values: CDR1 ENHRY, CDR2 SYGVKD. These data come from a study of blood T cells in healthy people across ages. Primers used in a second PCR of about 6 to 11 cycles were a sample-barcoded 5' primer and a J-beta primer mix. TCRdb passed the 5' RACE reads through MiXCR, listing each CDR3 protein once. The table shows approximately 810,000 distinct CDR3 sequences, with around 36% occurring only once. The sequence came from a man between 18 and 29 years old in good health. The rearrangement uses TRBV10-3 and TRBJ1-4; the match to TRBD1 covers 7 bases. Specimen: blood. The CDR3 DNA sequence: TGTGCCATCAGGGGGACAGCAACTAATGAAAAACTGTTTTTT. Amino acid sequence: CAIRGTATNEKLFF.